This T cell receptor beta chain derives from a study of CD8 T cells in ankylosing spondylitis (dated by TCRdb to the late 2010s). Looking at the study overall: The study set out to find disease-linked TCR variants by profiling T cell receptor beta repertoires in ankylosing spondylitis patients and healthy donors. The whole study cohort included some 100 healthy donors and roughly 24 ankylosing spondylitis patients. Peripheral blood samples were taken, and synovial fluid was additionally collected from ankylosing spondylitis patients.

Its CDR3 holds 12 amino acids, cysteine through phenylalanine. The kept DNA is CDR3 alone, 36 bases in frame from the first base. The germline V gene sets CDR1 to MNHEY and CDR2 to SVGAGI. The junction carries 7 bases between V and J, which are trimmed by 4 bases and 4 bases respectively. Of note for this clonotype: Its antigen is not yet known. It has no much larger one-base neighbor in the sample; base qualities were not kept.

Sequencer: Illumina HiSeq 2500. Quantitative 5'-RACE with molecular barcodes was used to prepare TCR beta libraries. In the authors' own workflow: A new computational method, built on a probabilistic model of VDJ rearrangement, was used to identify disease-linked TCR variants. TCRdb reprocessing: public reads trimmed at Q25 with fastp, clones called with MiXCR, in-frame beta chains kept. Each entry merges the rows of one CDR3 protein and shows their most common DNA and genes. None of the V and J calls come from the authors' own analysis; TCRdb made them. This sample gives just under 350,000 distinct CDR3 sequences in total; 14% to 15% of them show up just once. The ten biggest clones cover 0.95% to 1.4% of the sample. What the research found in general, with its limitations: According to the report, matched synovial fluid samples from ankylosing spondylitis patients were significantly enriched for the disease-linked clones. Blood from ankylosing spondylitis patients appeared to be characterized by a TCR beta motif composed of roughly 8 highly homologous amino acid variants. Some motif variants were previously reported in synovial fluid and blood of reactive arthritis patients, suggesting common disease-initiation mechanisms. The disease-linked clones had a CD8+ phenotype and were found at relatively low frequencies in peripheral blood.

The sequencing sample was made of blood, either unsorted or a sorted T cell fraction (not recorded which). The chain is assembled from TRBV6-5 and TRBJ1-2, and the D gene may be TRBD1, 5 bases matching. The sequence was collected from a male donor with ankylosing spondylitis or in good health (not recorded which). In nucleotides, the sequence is TGTGCCAGCAGTTCGGGGCCCTATGGCTACACCTTC. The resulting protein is CASSSGPYGYTF.